The subject of this entry is one TCR beta chain. Its specificity is unknown. PCR involved 60 Vbeta and 13 Jbeta primers. Clones were read by immunoSEQ multiplex PCR, and TCRdb kept only the in-frame ones, dropping some. The table records about 210,000 clones, under 85% of them present only once. This entry comes from a study of cytomegalovirus exposure and HLA in healthy donors. Study-level findings and limits: The authors later linked a missense DCLRE1C variant to TCR beta V- and J-gene trimming. Later analysis found that TCR beta chains associated with HLA were more clonally expanded than other, equally common chains.

Trimming cost V 3 bases and J 7 bases; bases outside gene matches: 6. Germline V gene sequence: CDR1 SGHRS, CDR2 YFSETQ. The CDR3 spans 14 residues. V gene TRBV5-1 combines with J gene TRBJ2-2; the match to TRBD1 covers 7 bases. Sequenced material: PBMCs. The origin of this receptor is a woman between 50 and 59 years old in good health and CMV-seropositive. The CDR3 sequence is CASSSTGSGGELFF. The CDR3 nucleotides read TGCGCCAGCAGCTCGACAGGGAGTGGCGGGGAGCTGTTTTTT.